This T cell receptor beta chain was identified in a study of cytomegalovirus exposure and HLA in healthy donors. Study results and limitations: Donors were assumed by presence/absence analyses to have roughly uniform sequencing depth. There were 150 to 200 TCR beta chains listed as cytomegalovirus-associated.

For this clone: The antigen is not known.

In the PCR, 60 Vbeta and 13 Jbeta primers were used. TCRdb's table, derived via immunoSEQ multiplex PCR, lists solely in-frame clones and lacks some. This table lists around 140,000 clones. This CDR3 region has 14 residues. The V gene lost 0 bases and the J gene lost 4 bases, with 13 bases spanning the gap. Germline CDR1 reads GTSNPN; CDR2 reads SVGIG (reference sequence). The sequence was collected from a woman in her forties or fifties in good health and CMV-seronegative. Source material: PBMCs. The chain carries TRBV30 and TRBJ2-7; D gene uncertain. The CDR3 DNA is TGTGCCTGGAGTGTACCGATTTTCGCGTACGAGCAGTACTTC. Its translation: CAWSVPIFAYEQYF.